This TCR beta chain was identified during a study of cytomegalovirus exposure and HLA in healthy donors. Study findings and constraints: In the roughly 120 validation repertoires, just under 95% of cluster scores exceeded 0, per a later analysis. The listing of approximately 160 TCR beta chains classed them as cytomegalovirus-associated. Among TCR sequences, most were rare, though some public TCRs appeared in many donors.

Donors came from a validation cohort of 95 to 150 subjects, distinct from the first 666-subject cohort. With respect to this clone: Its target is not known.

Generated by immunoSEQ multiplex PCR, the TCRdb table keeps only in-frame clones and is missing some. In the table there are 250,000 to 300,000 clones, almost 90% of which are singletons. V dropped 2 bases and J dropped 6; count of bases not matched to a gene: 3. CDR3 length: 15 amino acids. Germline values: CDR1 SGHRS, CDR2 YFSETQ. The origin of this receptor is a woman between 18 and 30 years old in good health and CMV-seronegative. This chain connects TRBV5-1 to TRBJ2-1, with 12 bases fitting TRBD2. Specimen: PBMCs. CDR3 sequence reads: CASSLLAGGSNEQFF. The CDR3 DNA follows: TGCGCCAGCAGCTTACTAGCGGGGGGTAGCAATGAGCAGTTCTTC. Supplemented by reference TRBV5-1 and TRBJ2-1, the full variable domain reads KAGVTQTPRYLIKTRGQQVTLSCSPISGHRSVSWYQQTPGQGLQFLFEYFSETQRNKGNFPGRFSGRQFSNSRSEMNVSTLELGDSALYLCASSLLAGGSNEQFFGPGTRLTVL.